This T cell receptor (beta chain) is from a study of response to subunit inactivated influenza vaccine listed by TCRdb under 2018. At the level of the whole study: Deep quantitative profiling of the T cell receptor repertoire was used in the study to follow responses to a trivalent subunit inactivated influenza vaccine. The study at large found these results: The authors suggested that each seasonal influenza vaccination may recruit only a limited number of new T cells.

This clonotype appeared many times. Which antigen it targets is not known. One base away there is no much larger clone; base qualities are not given. Compared with germline, V lacks 4 bases and J lacks 3 bases; bases without a gene match: 5. Based on the germline V gene (reference sequence), the CDR1 and CDR2 sequences are LGHDT and YNNKEL. From the cysteine up to the phenylalanine, the CDR3 has a length of 14 residues. The entry retains the CDR3 DNA only, 42 bases that are in frame from base 1. The library was generated by RT-PCR. Instrument used: Illumina HiSeq 2500. TCRdb's own reprocessing of the public reads used fastp at Q25 and MiXCR and kept productive beta chains. Every distinct CDR3 protein forms one entry, paired with its most common genes and DNA. This sample gives 290,000 or so distinct CDR3 sequences in total; 20% to 25% of them show up just once. The top ten constitute about 9.4% of the sample.

The sequence came from a man aged 50 to 69 who received an inactivated influenza vaccine. Donor details come from another sample of the same person, matched by shared clones. Sequencing used PBMCs from blood, obtained approximately 22 months after vaccination. The rearrangement joined TRBV3-1 to TRBJ1-2; TRBD1 aligns with 7 central bases. Here the CDR3 is given as CASSPTGIHYGYTF. The sequence in DNA is TGTGCCAGCAGCCCGACAGGGATCCACTATGGCTACACCTTC.